Described below is a single T cell receptor (beta chain) sequence and its context. Its target is unknown. A junction end diverges from the germline sequence, so it may reflect a read error. Using its own MiXCR run on the reads, TCRdb lists one record per CDR3 protein. The sample carries more than 95,000 distinct CDR3 sequences, around 30% recorded once. The V gene's germline CDR1 is SEHNR and CDR2 FQNEAQ (reference sequence). CDR3 length: 14 residues. The sample belongs to a study of T cell repertoires in cytomegalovirus infection. The wider study: Epitope selection comprised recently identified HLA-C-restricted CMV epitopes and well-studied HLA-B-restricted CMV epitopes. Through public TCR beta signatures, both CMV infection and matching HLA type were indicated.

Study-wide results and caveats: Using cumulative public TCR beta family frequency, the authors identified those who carried CMV together with the relevant HLA. It was HLA-C-restricted CMV-specific TCR beta clonotypes that dominated the response ex vivo.

This chain uses TRBV7-9 with TRBJ2-7; maybe TRBD2 (7 bases). The sequence derives from a human donor in good health (CMV status not recorded). Some clones in this sample may be carry-over from other donors' samples. Sequences were derived from CD8+ T cells from cultured PBMCs, sampled from culture after CMV antigen stimulation. CDR3 in DNA: TGTGCCAGCAGTTTAGACGGGGGGCTCGACGAGCAGTACTTC. Its translation: CASSLDGGLDEQYF.